This T cell receptor (beta chain) was retrieved from a study of T cell repertoires in cytomegalovirus infection. A single record per CDR3 protein comes from TCRdb applying MiXCR to the reads. The sample records around 100,000 distinct CDR3 sequences, over 9.5% being singletons. Germline assignment: CDR1 SGHTA and CDR2 FQGNSA. V lost 5 bases, J lost 2 bases, and 15 bases lay in between. The CDR3 totals 15 residues. This clonotype occurred many times. Its cognate antigen is unknown. V is TRBV7-2 and J is TRBJ2-5; TRBD2 is a possible D gene (6 bases). The receptor comes from a human donor in good health (CMV status not recorded). Some clones in this sample may be carry-over from other donors' samples. Sequencing was done on a sample of PBMCs, sequenced either directly or after in vitro stimulation (not recorded which). This CDR3 is CASSQTRWGQETQYF. CDR3 nucleotides: TGTGCCAGCAGCCAGACTAGGTGGGGGCAAGAGACCCAGTACTTC.